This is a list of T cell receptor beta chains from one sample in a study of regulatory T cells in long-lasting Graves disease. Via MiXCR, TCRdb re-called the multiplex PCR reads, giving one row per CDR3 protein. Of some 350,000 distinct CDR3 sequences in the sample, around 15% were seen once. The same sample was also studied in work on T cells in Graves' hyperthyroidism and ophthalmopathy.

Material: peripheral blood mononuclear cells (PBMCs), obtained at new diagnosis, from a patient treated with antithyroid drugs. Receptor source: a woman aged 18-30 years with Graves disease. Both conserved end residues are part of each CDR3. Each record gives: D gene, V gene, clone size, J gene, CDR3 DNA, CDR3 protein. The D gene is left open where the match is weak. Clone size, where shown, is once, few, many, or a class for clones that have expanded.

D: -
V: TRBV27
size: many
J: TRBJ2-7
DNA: TGTGCCAGCAGTTTAGTCCCCGGGCAGTTCGAGCAGTACTTC
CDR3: CASSLVPGQFEQYF

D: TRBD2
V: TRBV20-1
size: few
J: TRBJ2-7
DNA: TGCAGTGCTAGGGAAATTAGTCGAGGGAGGGGCGCCTACGAGCAGTACTTC
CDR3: CSAREISRGRGAYEQYF

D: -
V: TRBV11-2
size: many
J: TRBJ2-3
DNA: TGTGCCAGCACTGTAGATACGCAGTATTTT
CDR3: CASTVDTQYF

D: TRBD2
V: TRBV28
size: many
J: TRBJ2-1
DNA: TGTGCCAGCAGTTCCCACGGACTAGCGGGGGCGAATGAGCAGTTCTTC
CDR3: CASSSHGLAGANEQFF

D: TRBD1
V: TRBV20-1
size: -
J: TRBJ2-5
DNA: TGCAGTGCTAGGGACTGGACAGGCATTGGGGAGACCCAGTACTTC
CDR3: CSARDWTGIGETQYF

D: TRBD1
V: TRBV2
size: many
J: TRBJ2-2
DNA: TGTGCCAGCATGAAGGGACAGGGAAACACCGGGGAGCTGTTTTTT
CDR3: CASMKGQGNTGELFF

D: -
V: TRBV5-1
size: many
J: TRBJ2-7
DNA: TGCGCCAGCAGCTTTTCCGGAGATTTCTACGAGCAGTACTTC
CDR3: CASSFSGDFYEQYF

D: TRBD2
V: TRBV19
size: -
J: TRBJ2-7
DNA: TGTGCCAGTAGTATATATGGCGGGGGGATCTACGAGCAGTACTTC
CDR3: CASSIYGGGIYEQYF

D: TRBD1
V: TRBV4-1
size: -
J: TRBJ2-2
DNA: TGCGCCAGCAGCCAAGATAGGGACAGCTCGAACACCGGGGAGCTGTTTTTT
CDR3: CASSQDRDSSNTGELFF

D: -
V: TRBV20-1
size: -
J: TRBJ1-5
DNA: TGCAGTGCTCAAAGAGGCGGTAAACGTTCGTCATTAGGGCGTCAGCCCCAGCATTTT
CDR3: CSAQRGGKRSSLGRQPQHF

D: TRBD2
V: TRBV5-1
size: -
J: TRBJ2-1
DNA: TGCGCCAGCAGACTAGGGACTAGCGGATTCTACAATGAGCAGTTCTTC
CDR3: CASRLGTSGFYNEQFF

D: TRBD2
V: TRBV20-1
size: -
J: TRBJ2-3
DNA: TGCAGTGCCTCCCCCTCTAGCGGGAGGAGCTCAGAAGCGCAGTATTTT
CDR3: CSASPSSGRSSEAQYF

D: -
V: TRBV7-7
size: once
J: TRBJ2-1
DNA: TGTGCTAGCAGCTTAAATCCGGGAGACACCTACAATGAGCAGTTCTTC
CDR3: CASSLNPGDTYNEQFF

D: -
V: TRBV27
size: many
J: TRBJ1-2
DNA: TGTGCCAGCAGTTTATACGGGTGGGGTAAGGCGGGCTACACCTTC
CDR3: CASSLYGWGKAGYTF

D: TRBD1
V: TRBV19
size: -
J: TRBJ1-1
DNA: TGTGCCAGTAGCATGGGACAGGCGAACACTGAAGCTTTCTTT
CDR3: CASSMGQANTEAFF

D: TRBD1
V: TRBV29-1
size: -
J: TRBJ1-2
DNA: TGCAGCGTTGAGGCGAATCCAGGGGGATTGGGGTATGGCTACACCTTC
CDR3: CSVEANPGGLGYGYTF

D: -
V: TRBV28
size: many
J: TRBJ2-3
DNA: TGTGCCAGCAGTTTATCCGGACAGCGGGATGGTACGCAGTATTTT
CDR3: CASSLSGQRDGTQYF

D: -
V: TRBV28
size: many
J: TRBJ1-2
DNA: TGTGCCAGCAGTTTTATTCGCCAGGGTGGCTACACCTTC
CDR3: CASSFIRQGGYTF

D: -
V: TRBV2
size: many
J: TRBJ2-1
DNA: TGTGCCAGCAGTGCTGTTCCAGGGATGTATGAGCAGTTCTTC
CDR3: CASSAVPGMYEQFF

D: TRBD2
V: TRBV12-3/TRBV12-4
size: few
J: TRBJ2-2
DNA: TGTGCCAGCAGTTTCCTAGCGGGGGGCCTCCGAGGCACCGGGGAGCTGTTTTTT
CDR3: CASSFLAGGLRGTGELFF

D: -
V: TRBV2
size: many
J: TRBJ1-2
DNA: TGTGCCAGCAGTGACCCGGGAGATCCTAACTATGGCTACACCTTC
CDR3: CASSDPGDPNYGYTF

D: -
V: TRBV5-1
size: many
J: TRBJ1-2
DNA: TGCGCCAGCAGCGCCTGGGACAAGGACATCTATGGCTACACCTTC
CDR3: CASSAWDKDIYGYTF